Detailed here is one TCR beta chain. Its target is not known. This entry belongs to a study of shared clonotypes between healthy human individuals. Broader study findings: About 5% of naive CD4 clonotypes were common to a handful of donors.

The method was immunoSEQ multiplex PCR; TCRdb's version includes in-frame clones alone and lacks a portion of them. The table includes 1,100,000 or so clones, around three quarters detected once. The specimen sequenced was memory CD4+ T cells from PBMCs. Documented subset: CD45RA-negative fraction. The source is a man between 18 and 29 years old in good health. Some clones in this sample may be carry-over from other donors' samples.

The CDR3 sequence is CASSFQGGAGQPQHF. The CDR3 coding sequence is TGTGCCAGTAGTTTCCAAGGGGGGGCAGGGCAGCCCCAGCATTTT. The genes are TRBV19 and TRBJ1-5, with a weak D call TRBD1 (6 bases). This CDR3 is built from 15 residues. CDR1 is LNHDA, CDR2 SQIVND, per germline (reference sequence). Trimming shortened V by 5 bases and J by 7 bases, and 18 bases separated the two germline ends.